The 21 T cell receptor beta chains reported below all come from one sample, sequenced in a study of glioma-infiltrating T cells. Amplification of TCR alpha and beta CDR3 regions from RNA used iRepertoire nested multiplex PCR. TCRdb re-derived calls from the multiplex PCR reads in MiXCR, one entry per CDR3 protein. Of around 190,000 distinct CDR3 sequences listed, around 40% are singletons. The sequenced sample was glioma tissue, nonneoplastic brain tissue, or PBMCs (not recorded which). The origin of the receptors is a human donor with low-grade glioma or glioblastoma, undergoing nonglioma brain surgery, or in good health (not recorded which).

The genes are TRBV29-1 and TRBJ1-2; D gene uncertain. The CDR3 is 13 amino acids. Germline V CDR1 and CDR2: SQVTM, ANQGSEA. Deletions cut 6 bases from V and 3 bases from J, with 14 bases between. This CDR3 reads CSVLTPRDYGYTF. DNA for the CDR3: TGCAGCGTGCTCACACCCAGAGACTATGGCTACACCTTC.

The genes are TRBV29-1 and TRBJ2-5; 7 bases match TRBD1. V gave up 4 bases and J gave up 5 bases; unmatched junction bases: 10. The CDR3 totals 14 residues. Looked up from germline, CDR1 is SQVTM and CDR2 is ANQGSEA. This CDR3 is CSVVGLGGPETQYF. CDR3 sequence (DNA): TGCAGCGTTGTCGGCTTAGGGGGCCCGGAGACCCAGTACTTC.

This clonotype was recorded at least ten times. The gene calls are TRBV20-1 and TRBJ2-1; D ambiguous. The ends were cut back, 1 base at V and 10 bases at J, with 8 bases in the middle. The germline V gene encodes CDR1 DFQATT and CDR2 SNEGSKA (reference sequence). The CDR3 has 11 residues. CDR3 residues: CSARVAPEQFF. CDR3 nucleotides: TGCAGTGCTAGAGTAGCACCGGAGCAGTTCTTC.

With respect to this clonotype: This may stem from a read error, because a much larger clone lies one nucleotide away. The DNA for the CDR3 is TGTGCCAGCAGTTACAGCGGGAGGCTCAATGAGCAGTACTTC. This encodes CASSYSGRLNEQYF. The V call is TRBV6-6, the J call TRBJ2-7; 9 bases are a match to TRBD2. Germline V gene lookup returns CDR1 MNHNY and CDR2 SVGAGI (reference sequence). The V and J ends lost 2 bases and 7 bases, in that order; junction bases with no gene match: 6. The CDR3 is made up of 14 amino acids.

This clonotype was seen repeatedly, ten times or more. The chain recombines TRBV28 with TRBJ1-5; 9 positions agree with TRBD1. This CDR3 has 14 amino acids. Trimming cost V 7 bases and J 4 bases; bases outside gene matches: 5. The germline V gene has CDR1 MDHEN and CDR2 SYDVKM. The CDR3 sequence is CASTLDRGNQPQHF. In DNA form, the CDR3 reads TGTGCCAGCACCCTGGACAGGGGTAATCAGCCCCAGCATTTT. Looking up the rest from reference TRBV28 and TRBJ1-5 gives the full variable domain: DVKVTQSSRYLVKRTGEKVFLECVQDMDHENMFWYRQDPGLGLRLIYFSYDVKMKEKGDIPEGYSVSREKKERFSLILESASTNQTSMYLCASTLDRGNQPQHFGDGTRLSIL.

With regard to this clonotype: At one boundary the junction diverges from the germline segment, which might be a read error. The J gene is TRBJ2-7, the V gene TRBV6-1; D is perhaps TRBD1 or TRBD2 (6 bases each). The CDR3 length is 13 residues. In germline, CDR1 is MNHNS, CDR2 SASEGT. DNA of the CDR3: TGTGCCAGCAGCGTGGGGGGCTCCTACCAGCAGTACTTC. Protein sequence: CASSVGGSYQQYF.

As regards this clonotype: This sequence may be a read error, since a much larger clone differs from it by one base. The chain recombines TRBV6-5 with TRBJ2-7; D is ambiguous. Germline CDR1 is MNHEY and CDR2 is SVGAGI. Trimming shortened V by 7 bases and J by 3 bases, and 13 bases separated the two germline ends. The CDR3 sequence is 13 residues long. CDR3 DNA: TGTGCCAGCACCGGAAACGAAGACTACGAGCAGTACTTC. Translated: CASTGNEDYEQYF.

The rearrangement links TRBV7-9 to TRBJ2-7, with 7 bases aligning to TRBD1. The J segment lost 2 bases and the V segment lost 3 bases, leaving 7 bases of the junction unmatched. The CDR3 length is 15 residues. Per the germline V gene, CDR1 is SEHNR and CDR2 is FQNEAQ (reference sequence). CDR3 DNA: TGTGCCAGCAGCTTGGGCAGGGGGACCCCCTACGAGCAGTACTTC. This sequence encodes CASSLGRGTPYEQYF.

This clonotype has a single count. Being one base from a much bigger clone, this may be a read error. Here the CDR3 reads CSASSPVQGQYF. CDR3 in DNA: TGCAGTGCTAGTTCCCCGGTCCAAGGGCAGTACTTC. The chain has TRBV20-1 and TRBJ2-7; no firm D call. From germline, CDR1 is DFQATT and CDR2 SNEGSKA (reference sequence). The CDR3 is 12 amino acids. Trimming pared 3 bases from V and 9 bases from J, leaving 15 bases between.

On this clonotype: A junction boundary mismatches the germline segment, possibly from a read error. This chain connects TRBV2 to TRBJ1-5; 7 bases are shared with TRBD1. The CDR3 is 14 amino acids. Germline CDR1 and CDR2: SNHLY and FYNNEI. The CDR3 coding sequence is TGTGCCAGCAGTGGGGGACAGAATAATCAGCCCAAGCATTTT. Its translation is CASSGGQNNQPKHF.

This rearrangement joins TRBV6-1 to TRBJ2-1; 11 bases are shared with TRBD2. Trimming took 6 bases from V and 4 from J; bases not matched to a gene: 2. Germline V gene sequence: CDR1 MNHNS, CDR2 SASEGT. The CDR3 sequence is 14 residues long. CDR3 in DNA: TGTGCCAGCAGGGTAGCGGGAGGGTACAATGAGCAGTTCTTC. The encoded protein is CASRVAGGYNEQFF.

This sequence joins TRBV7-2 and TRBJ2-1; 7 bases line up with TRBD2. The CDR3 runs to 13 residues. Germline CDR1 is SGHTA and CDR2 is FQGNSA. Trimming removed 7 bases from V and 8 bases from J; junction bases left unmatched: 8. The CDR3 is CASIRVSGDEQFF. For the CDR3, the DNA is TGTGCCAGCATCCGGGTCAGCGGGGATGAGCAGTTCTTC.

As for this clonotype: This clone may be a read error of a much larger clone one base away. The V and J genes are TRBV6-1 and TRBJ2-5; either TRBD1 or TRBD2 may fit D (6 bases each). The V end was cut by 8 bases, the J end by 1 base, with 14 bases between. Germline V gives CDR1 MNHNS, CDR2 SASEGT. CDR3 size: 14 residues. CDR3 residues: CASGTWDFQETQYF. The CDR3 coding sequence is TGTGCCAGCGGGACATGGGACTTCCAAGAGACCCAGTACTTC.

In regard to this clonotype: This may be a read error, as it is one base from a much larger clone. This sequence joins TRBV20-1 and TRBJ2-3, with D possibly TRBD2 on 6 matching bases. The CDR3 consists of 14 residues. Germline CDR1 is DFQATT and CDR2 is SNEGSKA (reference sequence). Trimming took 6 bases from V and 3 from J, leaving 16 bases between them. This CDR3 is CSAAGSGKTDTQYF. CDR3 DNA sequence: TGCAGTGCAGCAGGTAGCGGAAAAACAGATACGCAGTATTTT.

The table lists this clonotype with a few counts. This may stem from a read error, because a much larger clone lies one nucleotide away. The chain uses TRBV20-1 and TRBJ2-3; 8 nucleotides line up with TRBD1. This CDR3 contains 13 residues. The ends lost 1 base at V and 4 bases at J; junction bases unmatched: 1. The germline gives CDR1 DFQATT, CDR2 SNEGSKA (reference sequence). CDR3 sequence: CSARGQGPDTQYF. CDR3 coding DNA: TGCAGTGCTAGAGGACAGGGGCCAGATACGCAGTATTTT.

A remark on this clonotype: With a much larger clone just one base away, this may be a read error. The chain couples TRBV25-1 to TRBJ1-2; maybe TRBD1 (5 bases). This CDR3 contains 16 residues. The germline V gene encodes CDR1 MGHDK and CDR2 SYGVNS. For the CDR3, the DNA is TGTGCCAGCACAGACAGCTCCCTAGCTGTACCCTATGGCTACAACTTC. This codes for CASTDSSLAVPYGYNF.

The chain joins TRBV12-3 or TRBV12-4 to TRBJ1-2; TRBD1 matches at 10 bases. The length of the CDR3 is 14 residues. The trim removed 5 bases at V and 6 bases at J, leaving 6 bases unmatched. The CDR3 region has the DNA TGTGCCAGCAGTCGGACAGGGGGTGGCCATGGCTACACCTTC. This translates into CASSRTGGGHGYTF.

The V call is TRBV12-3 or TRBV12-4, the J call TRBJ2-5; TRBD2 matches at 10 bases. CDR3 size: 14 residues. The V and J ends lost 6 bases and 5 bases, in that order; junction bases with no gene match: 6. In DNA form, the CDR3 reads TGTGCCAGCAGGCAGACTAGCGGGTCTGAGACCCAGTACTTC. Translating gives CASRQTSGSETQYF.

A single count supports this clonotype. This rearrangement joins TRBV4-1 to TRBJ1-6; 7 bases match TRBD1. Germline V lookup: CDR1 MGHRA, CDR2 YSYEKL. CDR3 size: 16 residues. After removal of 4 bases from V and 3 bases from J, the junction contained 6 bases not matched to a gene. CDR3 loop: CASSLGQANYNSPLHF. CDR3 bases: TGCGCCAGCAGCCTAGGACAGGCCAACTATAATTCACCCCTCCACTTT.

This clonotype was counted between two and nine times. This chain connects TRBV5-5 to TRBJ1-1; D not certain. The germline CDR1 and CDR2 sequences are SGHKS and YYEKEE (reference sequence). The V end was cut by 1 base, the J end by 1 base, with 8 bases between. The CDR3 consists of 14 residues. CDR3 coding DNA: TGTGCCAGCAGCTTGTACACCTCGAACACTGAAGCTTTCTTT. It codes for CASSLYTSNTEAFF.

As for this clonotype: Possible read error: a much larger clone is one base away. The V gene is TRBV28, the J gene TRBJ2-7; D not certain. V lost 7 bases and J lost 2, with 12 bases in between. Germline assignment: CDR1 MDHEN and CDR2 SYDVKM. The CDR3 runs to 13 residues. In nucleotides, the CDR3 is TGTGCCAGCACCGGCCGGTCTACCTACGAGCAGTACTTC. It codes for CASTGRSTYEQYF.